These T cell receptor beta chains were read from a single sample in a study of T cell responses to AZD1222 COVID-19 vaccine. The method was immunoSEQ multiplex PCR; TCRdb's version includes in-frame clones alone and lacks a portion of them. The sample has 130,000 or so clones; about 93% are singletons. The sample here was peripheral blood, taken on day 0 of AZD1222 vaccination. The source of these receptors is an adult in good health. The CDR3 runs from the conserved cysteine through the conserved F or W. The order of the fields is CDR3 length, J gene, D gene, V gene, clone size, CDR3 protein, CDR3 DNA. A D gene is named only where the DNA matches it firmly. Only some rows state a clone size, as once, few, many or a class for expanded clones.

>12|TRBJ2-5|-|TRBV28|-
CASSPQEETQYF
TGTGCCAGCAGTCCACAAGAAGAGACCCAGTACTTC
>12|TRBJ2-7|-|TRBV2|-
CASIRGLIEQYF
TGTGCCAGCATCCGGGGCCTAATTGAGCAGTACTTC
>15|TRBJ1-5|-|TRBV12-1|-
CASSPPTAGNQPQHF
TGTGCCAGCAGCCCGCCTACAGCGGGCAATCAGCCCCAGCATTTT
>16|TRBJ1-4|-|TRBV21-1|-
CASRTGGCWVNEKLFF
TGTGCCAGCAGGACGGGGGGCTGTTGGGTTAATGAAAAACTGTTTTTT
>12|TRBJ2-1|-|TRBV6-2/TRBV6-3|-
CASSYLGGEQFF
TGTGCCAGCAGTTACCTTGGGGGTGAGCAGTTCTTC
>19|TRBJ2-1|-|TRBV1|few
CTSSQDGGPFSGRWGEQFF
TGCACCAGCAGCCAAGATGGGGGCCCATTCAGCGGGAGGTGGGGTGAGCAGTTCTTC
>14|TRBJ1-1|TRBD1|TRBV3-1/TRBV3-2|-
CASSRGGGSAEAFF
TGTGCCAGCAGCCGTGGAGGGGGCAGCGCTGAAGCTTTCTTT
>14|TRBJ1-1|TRBD1|TRBV29-1|-
CSVTPGQENTEAFF
TGCAGCGTGACCCCGGGACAGGAGAACACTGAAGCTTTCTTT
>14|TRBJ1-2|TRBD1|TRBV10-3|few
CAISETEDRGSYTF
TGTGCCATCAGTGAGACCGAGGACAGGGGAAGCTACACCTTC
>15|TRBJ1-5|TRBD1|TRBV19|-
CASSIWDRGNQPQHF
TGTGCCAGTAGTATTTGGGACAGGGGCAATCAGCCCCAGCATTTT
>12|TRBJ1-5|-|TRBV19|-
CASSIRGEPQHF
TGTGCCAGTAGTATACGAGGGGAGCCCCAGCATTTT
>13|TRBJ1-1|TRBD1|TRBV9|-
CASSPDRDTEAFF
TGTGCCAGCAGCCCGGACAGGGACACTGAAGCTTTCTTT
>12|TRBJ2-3|-|TRBV7-8|-
CASSLSGDTQYF
TGTGCCAGCAGCCTAAGCGGGGATACGCAGTATTTT
>14|TRBJ1-4|-|TRBV7-2|-
CASSSGRRLEKLFF
TGTGCCAGCAGCTCAGGACGGCGTCTTGAAAAACTGTTTTTT
>12|TRBJ2-2|-|TRBV7-6|-
CASRRDTGELFF
TGTGCCAGCAGGCGGGACACCGGGGAGCTGTTTTTT
>15|TRBJ1-3|-|TRBV13|-
CASSPGPPSGNTIYF
TGTGCCAGCAGCCCGGGACCTCCCTCTGGAAACACCATATATTTT
>12|TRBJ2-7|-|TRBV13|-
CASSFSTREQYF
TGTGCCAGCAGCTTTTCCACACGCGAGCAGTACTTC
>17|TRBJ2-3|TRBD2|TRBV5-1|once
CASSSGLAGGPTDTQYF
TGCGCCAGCAGCTCCGGACTAGCGGGGGGGCCAACAGATACGCAGTATTTT
>13|TRBJ1-2|-|TRBV19|-
CASTTASLHGYTF
TGTGCCAGTACAACGGCCAGCCTGCATGGCTACACCTTC
>14|TRBJ1-5|-|TRBV27|-
CASSFRQGHQPQHF
TGTGCCAGCAGTTTCAGGCAGGGACATCAGCCCCAGCATTTT
>16|TRBJ2-4|TRBD2|TRBV9|-
CASSVEAGVAKNIQYF
TGTGCCAGCAGCGTAGAGGCGGGGGTGGCCAAAAACATTCAGTACTTC
>14|TRBJ2-2|-|TRBV5-6|-
CASSQGSNTGELFF
TGTGCCAGCAGCCAGGGTAGTAACACCGGGGAGCTGTTTTTT
>14|TRBJ1-1|TRBD1|TRBV7-2|-
CASSLLRTGTEAFF
TGTGCCAGCAGCTTACTCCGGACAGGCACTGAAGCTTTCTTT
>15|TRBJ1-2|-|TRBV19|-
CASSDRGGKDYGYTF
TGTGCCAGTAGTGATCGCGGGGGCAAAGACTATGGCTACACCTTC
>15|TRBJ1-2|-|TRBV15|-
CATSRDRGGNYGYTF
TGTGCCACCAGCAGAGACAGGGGTGGTAACTATGGCTACACCTTC
>18|TRBJ2-5|-|TRBV3-1/TRBV3-2|-
CASSSRQPIRPSQETQYF
TGTGCCAGCAGCTCTCGACAGCCGATCCGGCCATCACAAGAGACCCAGTACTTC
>12|TRBJ1-1|-|TRBV25-1|-
CASSDWGTEAFF
TGTGCCAGCAGTGACTGGGGCACTGAAGCTTTCTTT
>12|TRBJ1-1|-|TRBV6-1|-
CASSEVRGEAFF
TGTGCCAGCAGTGAAGTCCGGGGGGAAGCTTTCTTT
>13|TRBJ2-5|-|TRBV19|once
CASSIEPSETQYF
TGTGCCAGTAGTATAGAGCCTAGTGAGACCCAGTACTTC
>14|TRBJ1-1|-|TRBV10-3|-
CAISEAVETHQAFF
TGTGCCATCAGTGAGGCCGTCGAGACCCATCAAGCTTTCTTT
>14|TRBJ1-2|-|TRBV7-9|-
CASSLDDGVFGYTF
TGTGCCAGCAGCTTGGACGACGGAGTTTTTGGCTACACCTTC
>12|TRBJ2-1|-|TRBV7-8|-
CASSFRVFEQFF
TGTGCCAGCAGCTTTAGGGTCTTTGAGCAGTTCTTC
>12|TRBJ1-2|-|TRBV7-9|-
CASSSRDQGYTF
TGTGCCAGCAGCTCCCGGGACCAGGGCTACACCTTC
>15|TRBJ2-5|TRBD2|TRBV10-2|-
CASRDYGTRGETQYF
TGCGCCAGCAGGGACTACGGGACTAGGGGAGAGACCCAGTACTTC
>17|TRBJ2-6|-|TRBV6-1|-
CASSELGGISGANVLTF
TGTGCCAGCAGTGAACTGGGGGGCATATCTGGGGCCAACGTCCTGACTTTC
>12|TRBJ1-1|-|TRBV25-1|-
CASSSFSREAFF
TGTGCCAGCAGTTCTTTTTCCAGGGAAGCTTTCTTT
>15|TRBJ1-2|TRBD1|TRBV6-5|-
CASRYTGVSNYGYTF
TGTGCCAGCAGGTACACAGGGGTCAGTAACTATGGCTACACCTTC
>13|TRBJ1-6|-|TRBV30|few
CAWDRQVLSPLHF
TGTGCCTGGGATAGACAGGTCCTGTCACCCCTCCACTTT
>15|TRBJ2-1|-|TRBV27|-
CASSVTGVMNNEQFF
TGTGCCAGCAGTGTGACGGGGGTGATGAACAATGAGCAGTTCTTC
>13|TRBJ2-2|-|TRBV11-1|-
CASSGARAGELFF
TGTGCCAGCAGCGGGGCCCGGGCCGGGGAGCTGTTTTTT
>12|TRBJ1-2|-|TRBV30|-
CAWSVQENRYTF
TGTGCCTGGAGTGTACAGGAAAACCGCTACACCTTC
>14|TRBJ2-3|-|TRBV7-9|-
CASSLDFPTDTQYF
TGTGCCAGCAGCTTAGACTTCCCCACAGATACGCAGTATTTT
>17|TRBJ2-7|-|TRBV4-2|-
CASSQDFGRESSYEQYF
TGTGCCAGCAGCCAAGATTTCGGTAGGGAGAGCTCCTACGAGCAGTACTTC
>13|TRBJ2-7|-|TRBV19|-
CASIGADAYEQYF
TGTGCCAGTATCGGGGCAGACGCCTACGAGCAGTACTTC
>14|TRBJ1-2|TRBD1|TRBV5-5|-
CASSQTGASDGYTF
TGTGCCAGCAGCCAGACAGGGGCGTCCGATGGCTACACCTTC
>16|TRBJ2-7|TRBD1|TRBV12-5|once
CASVGQVGQGAHEQYF
TGTGCTAGCGTAGGACAGGTGGGACAGGGGGCCCACGAGCAGTACTTC
>17|TRBJ1-6|-|TRBV21-1|-
CASTFGQGGPYNSPLHF
TGTGCCAGCACCTTCGGACAGGGGGGACCCTATAATTCACCCCTCCACTTT
>17|TRBJ1-2|-|TRBV19|-
CASSYSADPGRPYGYTF
TGTGCCAGTAGCTACTCAGCTGACCCGGGACGGCCTTATGGCTACACCTTC
>16|TRBJ2-3|TRBD2|TRBV5-1|-
CASSLGTSIATDTQYF
TGCGCCAGCAGCTTGGGGACTAGCATCGCCACAGATACGCAGTATTTT
>15|TRBJ2-6|-|TRBV5-6|-
CASSLVMRTANVLTF
TGTGCCAGCAGCTTGGTTATGAGAACGGCCAACGTCCTGACTTTC
>13|TRBJ1-1|-|TRBV6-1|-
CASSERGNTEAFF
TGTGCCAGCAGTGAAAGAGGGAACACTGAAGCTTTCTTT
>15|TRBJ1-2|-|TRBV19|-
CASSIGGVANYGYTF
TGTGCCAGTAGTATAGGCGGAGTAGCTAACTATGGCTACACCTTC
>16|TRBJ2-3|TRBD2|TRBV19|once
CASKETSGRATDTQYF
TGTGCCAGTAAGGAGACTAGCGGGAGGGCCACAGATACGCAGTATTTT
>14|TRBJ2-7|-|TRBV11-2|-
CASSLDGSSYEQYF
TGTGCCAGCAGCTTAGATGGCTCCTCCTACGAGCAGTACTTC
>13|TRBJ2-7|-|TRBV5-6|-
CASSLRGIYEQYF
TGTGCCAGCAGCTTAAGGGGGATCTACGAGCAGTACTTC
>17|TRBJ1-4|-|TRBV11-2|once
CASSSLYAGTANEKLFF
TGTGCCAGCAGCTCCCTGTATGCCGGGACTGCAAATGAAAAACTGTTTTTT
>12|TRBJ2-2|-|TRBV7-8|-
CASSFRTGELFF
TGTGCCAGCAGCTTCCGCACCGGGGAGCTGTTTTTT
>14|TRBJ1-4|-|TRBV18|-
CASSPGWTEEKLFF
TGTGCCAGCTCACCAGGGTGGACAGAAGAAAAACTGTTTTTT
>14|TRBJ1-2|-|TRBV6-5|-
CASRADKFPYGYTF
TGTGCCAGCAGGGCCGACAAATTCCCCTATGGCTACACCTTC